A selection of T cell receptor beta chains follows, all from one sample in a study of CDR3 diversity in severe acne. TCRdb used MiXCR to reprocess the PCR reads, holding one entry per CDR3 protein. The table includes about 84,000 distinct CDR3 sequences, 45% to 65% detected once. Sequenced sample: blood. The receptors derive from a male donor in good health, without acne. CDR3s include the opening cysteine and the closing phenylalanine or tryptophan. A D gene is named only where the DNA matches it firmly. Part of the rows lack a size; the others show once, few, many or a class for expanded clones.

size	V	D	J	CDR3	DNA
many	TRBV30	TRBD2	TRBJ2-3	CAWSATWRGGVITDTQYF	TGTGCCTGGAGTGCAACCTGGCGGGGGGGGGTCATCACAGATACGCAGTATTTT
few	TRBV7-9	TRBD2	TRBJ2-5	CASSFSGNQETQYF	TGTGCCAGCAGCTTTAGCGGGAATCAAGAGACCCAGTACTTC
many	TRBV7-9	NA	TRBJ1-1	CASRYKIGDPGTEAFF	TGTGCCAGCAGATATAAAATCGGGGACCCCGGGACTGAAGCTTTCTTT
NA	TRBV7-3	TRBD1	TRBJ2-7	CASSAGTGTYEQYF	TGTGCCAGCAGCGCCGGGACAGGGACCTACGAGCAGTACTTC
once	TRBV6-1	NA	TRBJ2-1	CASSERAEGNEQFF	TGTGCCAGCAGTGAAAGAGCGGAGGGCAATGAGCAGTTCTTC
NA	TRBV5-1	NA	TRBJ2-7	CASSLGTGSEQYF	TGCGCCAGCAGCTTGGGTACAGGTTCCGAGCAGTACTTC
NA	TRBV29-1	NA	TRBJ1-4	CSVVRPWRKLFF	TGCAGCGTTGTCCGTCCCTGGAGAAAACTGTTTTTT
NA	TRBV9	NA	TRBJ1-2	CASSPDGVGGYTF	TGTGCCAGCAGCCCGGATGGCGTTGGCGGCTACACCTTC
many	TRBV4-1	TRBD2	TRBJ2-1	CASSQKREGPGNEQFF	TGCGCCAGCAGCCAAAAGCGGGAGGGCCCCGGCAATGAGCAGTTCTTC
NA	TRBV5-1	NA	TRBJ1-2	CASSLAGTLYSYGYTF	TGCGCCAGCAGCTTAGCCGGGACACTCTACTCCTATGGCTACACCTTC
NA	TRBV9	TRBD2	TRBJ2-1	CASSELAGGAHNEQFF	TGTGCCAGCAGCGAGCTAGCGGGGGGGGCCCACAATGAGCAGTTCTTC
NA	TRBV15	NA	TRBJ2-6	CATSREGQGEWLHLRF	NA
NA	TRBV5-1	NA	TRBJ1-1	CASSLVGNSYEAFF	TGCGCCAGCAGCTTGGTGGGAAACAGCTATGAAGCTTTCTTT
many	TRBV7-9	NA	TRBJ1-1	CASSLEGGQGTEAFF	TGTGCCAGCAGCTTAGAGGGGGGGCAAGGGACTGAAGCTTTCTTT
NA	TRBV2	NA	TRBJ2-3	CASTPTTDTQYF	TGTGCCAGCACCCCCACTACAGATACGCAGTATTTT
few	TRBV29-1	TRBD1	TRBJ1-3	CSVGDRTNTIYF	TGCAGCGTGGGGGACAGGACGAACACCATATATTTT
NA	TRBV5-6	TRBD2	TRBJ2-5	CASSSGTSGRGGTQYF	TGTGCCAGCAGCTCCGGGACTAGCGGGAGAGGAGGGACCCAGTACTTC
many	TRBV18	TRBD1	TRBJ2-7	CASSPMDRVGSYEQYF	TGTGCCAGCTCACCGATGGACAGGGTAGGGTCCTACGAGCAGTACTTC
NA	TRBV25-1	NA	TRBJ2-7	CASSFQGTRSYEQYF	TGTGCCAGCAGCTTTCAAGGCACCCGCTCCTACGAGCAGTACTTC
many	TRBV27	NA	TRBJ2-2	CASSFGQGHGELFF	TGTGCCAGCAGTTTTGGCCAGGGCCATGGGGAGCTGTTTTTT
NA	TRBV12-3/TRBV12-4	NA	TRBJ1-2	CASSLLQGPGGYTF	TGTGCCAGCAGTTTGCTACAGGGCCCGGGAGGCTACACCTTC
NA	TRBV12-3/TRBV12-4	NA	TRBJ1-1	CASSLLNGPSPMNTEAFF	TGTGCCAGCAGTTTACTTAACGGGCCCTCTCCTATGAACACTGAAGCTTTCTTT
NA	TRBV10-1	NA	TRBJ1-2	CASSRSGSHYGYTF	TGCGCCAGCAGTCGGTCGGGATCGCACTATGGCTACACCTTC
NA	TRBV7-2	TRBD2	TRBJ2-7	CASSFAGTSSGGEQYF	TGTGCCAGCAGCTTTGCCGGGACTAGCTCAGGGGGTGAGCAGTACTTC
NA	TRBV13	TRBD2	TRBJ2-3	CASSLGPGLGLAGVPTSDTQYF	TGTGCCAGCAGCTTAGGCCCGGGGTTAGGACTAGCGGGGGTCCCCACCTCAGATACGCAGTATTTT
NA	TRBV5-1	NA	TRBJ1-4	CASSLGVGAGNEKLFF	TGCGCCAGCAGCTTGGGCGTGGGGGCCGGTAATGAAAAACTGTTTTTT
few	TRBV7-9	NA	TRBJ2-3	CASSPGLNTDTQYF	TGTGCCAGCAGCCCAGGGCTGAACACAGATACGCAGTATTTT
NA	TRBV20-1	NA	TRBJ2-7	CSYVTAYEQYF	TGCAGTTACGTGACAGCCTACGAGCAGTACTTC
many	TRBV24-1	NA	TRBJ2-6	CATSVGDSGANVLTF	TGTGCCACCAGTGTCGGGGACTCTGGGGCCAACGTCCTGACTTTC
NA	TRBV7-2	NA	TRBJ1-1	CASSLGLEAFF	TGTGCCAGCAGCTTAGGACTGGAAGCTTTCTTT
NA	TRBV7-7	NA	TRBJ2-5	CASSFYICSARDALSVGETQYF	NA
NA	TRBV5-6	TRBD2	TRBJ2-2	CASSLAPGLAGGATGELFF	TGTGCCAGCAGCTTGGCCCCGGGACTAGCGGGAGGCGCCACCGGGGAGCTGTTTTTT
NA	TRBV19	NA	TRBJ1-4	CASSSGTLTPKLFF	TGTGCCAGTAGCTCCGGGACACTAACCCCAAAACTGTTTTTT
NA	TRBV10-3	TRBD2	TRBJ2-1	CAISETLAGGRLNEQFF	TGTGCCATCAGTGAAACACTAGCGGGGGGGCGTTTGAATGAGCAGTTCTTC
NA	TRBV11-2	TRBD2	TRBJ2-1	CASSWGSGGAAEQFF	TGTGCCAGCAGCTGGGGTAGCGGGGGGGCCGCTGAGCAGTTCTTC
NA	TRBV2	TRBD1	TRBJ1-3	CASRRTGGGNTIYF	TGTGCCAGCAGGCGCACAGGGGGAGGAAACACCATATATTTT
NA	TRBV7-9	TRBD2	TRBJ2-7	CASSRGLAGGYEQYF	TGTGCCAGCAGCCGTGGACTAGCGGGAGGCTACGAGCAGTACTTC
NA	TRBV7-9	NA	TRBJ2-5	CASSLGGTFQETQYF	TGTGCCAGCAGCTTAGGGGGTACCTTCCAAGAGACCCAGTACTTC